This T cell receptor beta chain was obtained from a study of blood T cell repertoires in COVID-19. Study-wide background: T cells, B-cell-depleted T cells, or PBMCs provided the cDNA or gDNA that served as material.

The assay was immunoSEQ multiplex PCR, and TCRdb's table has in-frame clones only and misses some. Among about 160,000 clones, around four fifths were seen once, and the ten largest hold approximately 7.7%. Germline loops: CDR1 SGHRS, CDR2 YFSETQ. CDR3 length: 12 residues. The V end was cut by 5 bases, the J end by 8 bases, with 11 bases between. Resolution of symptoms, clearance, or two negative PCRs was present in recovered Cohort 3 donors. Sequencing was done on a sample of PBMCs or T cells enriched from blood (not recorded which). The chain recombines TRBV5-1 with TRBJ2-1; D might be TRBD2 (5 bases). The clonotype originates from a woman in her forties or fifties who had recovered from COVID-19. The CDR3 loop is CASRRDKHEQFF. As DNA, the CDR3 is TGCGCCAGCAGGAGGGATAAGCATGAGCAGTTCTTC. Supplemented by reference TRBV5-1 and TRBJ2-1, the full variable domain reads KAGVTQTPRYLIKTRGQQVTLSCSPISGHRSVSWYQQTPGQGLQFLFEYFSETQRNKGNFPGRFSGRQFSNSRSEMNVSTLELGDSALYLCASRRDKHEQFFGPGTRLTVL.